This section outlines one T cell receptor beta chain sequence together with its context. The data were obtained in a study of CD8 T cells in Susac syndrome. With random hexamers, about 0.5 to 1 ug RNA was reverse transcribed. Amplification of TCR beta CDR3 used immunoSEQ multiplex PCR across 54 Vbeta and 13 Jbeta. TCRdb analysed the immunoSEQ multiplex PCR reads with MiXCR anew, one entry per CDR3 protein. The table records about 100,000 distinct CDR3 sequences, 95% of them present only once. CD8+ and CD4+ T cells from blood underwent TCR beta sequencing. TEMRA cells were FACS-enriched and CD8+ and CD4+ T cells negatively isolated. Trimming removed 3 bases from V and 4 bases from J; junction bases left unmatched: 5. The CDR3 spans 13 residues. CDR1 is DFQATT and CDR2 is SNEGSKA in the germline V gene (reference sequence).

Sequencing was carried out using CD8+ T cells from PBMCs. V and J are TRBV20-1 and TRBJ2-5; 7 bases are a match to TRBD2. The receptor's source is a human donor with Susac syndrome. As DNA, the CDR3 is TGCAGTGCTAGGAAGCTAGCGGCAGAGACCCAGTACTTC. Amino acid sequence: CSARKLAAETQYF.